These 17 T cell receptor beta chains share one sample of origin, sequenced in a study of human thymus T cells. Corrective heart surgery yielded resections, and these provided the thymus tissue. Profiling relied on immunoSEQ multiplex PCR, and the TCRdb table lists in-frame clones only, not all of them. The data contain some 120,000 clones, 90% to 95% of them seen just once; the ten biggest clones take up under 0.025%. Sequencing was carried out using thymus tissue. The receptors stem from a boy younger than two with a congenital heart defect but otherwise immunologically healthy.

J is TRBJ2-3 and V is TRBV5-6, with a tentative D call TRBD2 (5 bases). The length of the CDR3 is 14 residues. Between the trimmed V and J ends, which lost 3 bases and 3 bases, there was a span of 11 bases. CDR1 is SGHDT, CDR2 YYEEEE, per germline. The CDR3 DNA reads TGTGCCAGCAGCTCCATTCGGAGGACAGATACGCAGTATTTT. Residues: CASSSIRRTDTQYF.

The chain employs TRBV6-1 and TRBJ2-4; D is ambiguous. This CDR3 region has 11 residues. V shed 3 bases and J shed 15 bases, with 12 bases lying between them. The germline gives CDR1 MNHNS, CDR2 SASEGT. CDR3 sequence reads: CASSEAHARYF. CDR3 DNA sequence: TGTGCCAGCAGTGAGGCCCATGCGAGGTACTTC.

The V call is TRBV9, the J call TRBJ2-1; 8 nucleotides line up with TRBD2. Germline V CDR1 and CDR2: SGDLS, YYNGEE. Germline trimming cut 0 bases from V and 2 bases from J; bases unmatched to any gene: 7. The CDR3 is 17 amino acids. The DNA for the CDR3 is TGTGCCAGCAGCGTAGGGCCTACGGGGGGGACCTACAATGAGCAGTTCTTC. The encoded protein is CASSVGPTGGTYNEQFF.

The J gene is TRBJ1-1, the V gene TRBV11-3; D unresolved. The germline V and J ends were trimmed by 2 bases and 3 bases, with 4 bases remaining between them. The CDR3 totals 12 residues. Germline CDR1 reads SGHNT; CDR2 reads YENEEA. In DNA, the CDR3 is TGTGCCAGCAGCTTAAGGGACACTGAAGCTTTCTTT. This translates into CASSLRDTEAFF. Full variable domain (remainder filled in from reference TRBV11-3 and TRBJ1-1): EAGVVQSPRYKIIEKKQPVAFWCNPISGHNTLYWYLQNLGQGPELLIRYENEEAVDDSQLPKDRFSAERLKGVDSTLKIQPAELGDSAVYLCASSLRDTEAFFGQGTRLTVV.

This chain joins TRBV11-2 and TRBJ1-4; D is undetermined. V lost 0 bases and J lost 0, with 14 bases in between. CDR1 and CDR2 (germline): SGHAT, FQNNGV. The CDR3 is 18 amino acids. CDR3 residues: CASSLDVRARSTNEKLFF. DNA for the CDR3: TGTGCCAGCAGCTTAGATGTAAGGGCCAGATCAACTAATGAAAAACTGTTTTTT.

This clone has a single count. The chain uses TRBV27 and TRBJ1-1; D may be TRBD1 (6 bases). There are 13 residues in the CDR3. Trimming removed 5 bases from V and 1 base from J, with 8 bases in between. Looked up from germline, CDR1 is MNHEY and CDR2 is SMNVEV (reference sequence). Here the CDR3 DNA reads TGTGCCAGCAGTCGGACAGCGAACACTGAAGCTTTCTTT. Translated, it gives CASSRTANTEAFF.

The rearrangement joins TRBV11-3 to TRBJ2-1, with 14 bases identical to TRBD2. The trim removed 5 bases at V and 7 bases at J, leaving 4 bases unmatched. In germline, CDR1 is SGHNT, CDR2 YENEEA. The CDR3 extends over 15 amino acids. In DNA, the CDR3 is TGTGCCAGCAGCGGACTAGCGGGGGGCGGGAATGAGCAGTTCTTC. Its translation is CASSGLAGGGNEQFF.

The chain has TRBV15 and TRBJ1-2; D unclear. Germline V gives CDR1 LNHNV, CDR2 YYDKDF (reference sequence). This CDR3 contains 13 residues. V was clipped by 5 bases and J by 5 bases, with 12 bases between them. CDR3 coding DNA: TGTGCCACCAGCCGGGCCCTTAGATATGGCTACACCTTC. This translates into CATSRALRYGYTF.

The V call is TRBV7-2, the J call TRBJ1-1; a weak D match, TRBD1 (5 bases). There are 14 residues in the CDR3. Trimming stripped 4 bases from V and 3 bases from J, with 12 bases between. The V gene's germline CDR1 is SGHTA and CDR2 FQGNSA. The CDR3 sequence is CASSSGGGHTEAFF. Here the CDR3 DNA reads TGTGCCAGCAGCTCCGGCGGGGGTCACACTGAAGCTTTCTTT.

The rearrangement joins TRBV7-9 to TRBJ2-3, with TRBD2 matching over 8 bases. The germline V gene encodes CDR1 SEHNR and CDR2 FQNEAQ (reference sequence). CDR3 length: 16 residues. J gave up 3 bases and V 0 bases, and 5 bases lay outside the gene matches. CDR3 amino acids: CASSLARGLATDTQYF. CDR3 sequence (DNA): TGTGCCAGCAGCTTAGCGCGAGGACTAGCAACAGATACGCAGTATTTT.

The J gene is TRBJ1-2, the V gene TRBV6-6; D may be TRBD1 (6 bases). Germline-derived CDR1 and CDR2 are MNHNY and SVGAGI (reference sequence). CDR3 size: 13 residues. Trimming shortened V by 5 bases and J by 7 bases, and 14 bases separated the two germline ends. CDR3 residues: CASSGDRPGGYTF. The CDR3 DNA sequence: TGTGCCAGCAGTGGCGACAGGCCGGGTGGCTACACCTTC.

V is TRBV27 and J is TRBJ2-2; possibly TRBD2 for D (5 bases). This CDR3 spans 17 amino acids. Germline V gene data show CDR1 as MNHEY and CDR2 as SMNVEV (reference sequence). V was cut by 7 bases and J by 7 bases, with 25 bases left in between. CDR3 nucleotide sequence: TGTGCCAGCACCACATTGGCGGGTCGGGGTTCCGGCGGGGAGCTGTTTTTT. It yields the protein CASTTLAGRGSGGELFF.

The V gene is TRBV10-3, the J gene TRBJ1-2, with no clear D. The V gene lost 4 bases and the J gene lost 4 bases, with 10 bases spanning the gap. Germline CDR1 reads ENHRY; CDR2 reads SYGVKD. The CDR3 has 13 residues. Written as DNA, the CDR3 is TGTGCCATCAGTGGTGAGGGTATCTATGGCTACACCTTC. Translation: CAISGEGIYGYTF.

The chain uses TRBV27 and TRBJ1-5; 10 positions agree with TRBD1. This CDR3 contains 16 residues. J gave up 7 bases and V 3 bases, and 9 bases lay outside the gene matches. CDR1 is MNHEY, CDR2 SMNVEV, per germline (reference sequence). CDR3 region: CASSFLDDRGHQPQHF. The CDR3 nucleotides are TGTGCCAGCAGTTTTTTGGATGACAGGGGGCACCAGCCCCAGCATTTT.

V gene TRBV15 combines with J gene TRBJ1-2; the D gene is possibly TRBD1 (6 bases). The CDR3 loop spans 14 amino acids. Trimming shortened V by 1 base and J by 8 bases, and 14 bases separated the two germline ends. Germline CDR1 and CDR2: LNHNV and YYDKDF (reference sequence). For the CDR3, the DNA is TGTGCCACCAGCAGAGTTACAGGGTTCTCCGGCTACACCTTC. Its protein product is CATSRVTGFSGYTF.

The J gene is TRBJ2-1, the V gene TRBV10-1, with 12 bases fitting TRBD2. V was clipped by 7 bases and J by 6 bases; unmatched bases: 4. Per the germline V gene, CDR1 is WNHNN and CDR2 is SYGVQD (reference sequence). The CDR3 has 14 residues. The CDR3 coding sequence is TGCGCCAGCATCGCTAGCGGGGGGGTCAATGAGCAGTTCTTC. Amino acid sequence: CASIASGGVNEQFF.

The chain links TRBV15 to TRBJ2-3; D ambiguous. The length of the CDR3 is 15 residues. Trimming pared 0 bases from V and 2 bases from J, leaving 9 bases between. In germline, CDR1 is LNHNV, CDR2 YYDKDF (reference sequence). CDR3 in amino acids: CATSRDARITDTQYF. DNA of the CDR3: TGTGCCACCAGCAGAGATGCCCGGATCACAGATACGCAGTATTTT.